These 9 T cell receptor beta chains were all obtained from the same sample, sequenced in a study of CD8 T cells in ankylosing spondylitis. MiXCR, applied by TCRdb to the 5' RACE reads, yields one record per CDR3 protein. This repertoire shows 250,000 to 300,000 distinct CDR3 sequences, 20% found once; its top ten account for around 8%. The specimen was blood, either unsorted or a sorted T cell fraction (not recorded which). The receptors here all came from a male donor with ankylosing spondylitis or in good health (not recorded which).

The rearrangement joins TRBV20-1 to TRBJ2-5, with a tentative D call TRBD1 (5 bases). The germline V and J ends were trimmed by 1 base and 3 bases, with 9 bases remaining between them. This CDR3 is 13 amino acids long. Germline values: CDR1 DFQATT, CDR2 SNEGSKA (reference sequence). The CDR3 sequence is CSARVPGKETQYF. Written as DNA, the CDR3 is TGCAGTGCTAGAGTTCCAGGGAAAGAGACCCAGTACTTC.

The sample holds a few counts of this clonotype. The chain joins TRBV6-1 to TRBJ1-5, with TRBD1 matching over 10 bases. Germline CDR1 reads MNHNS; CDR2 reads SASEGT. V dropped 7 bases and J dropped 5; count of bases not matched to a gene: 11. This CDR3 has 16 residues. CDR3: CASKGIGTGDYQPQHF. The CDR3 region has the DNA TGTGCCAGCAAAGGAATCGGGACAGGGGATTATCAGCCCCAGCATTTT.

The rearrangement links TRBV28 to TRBJ2-3; 8 bases align to TRBD2. Germline V gene sequence: CDR1 MDHEN, CDR2 SYDVKM. V lost 10 bases to trimming and J lost 2 bases; unmatched junction nucleotides: 14. The CDR3 runs to 16 residues. In nucleotides, the CDR3 is TGTGCCATCTCTATGACTGGCGGGGGGCCCACAGATACGCAGTATTTT. Its protein is CAISMTGGGPTDTQYF.

This chain links TRBV6-2 or TRBV6-3 with TRBJ2-3; TRBD1 matches 8 bases. Germline CDR1 reads MNHEY; CDR2 reads SVGEGT. This CDR3 has 13 amino acids. The V gene end was trimmed by 8 bases and the J gene end by 4 bases; junction bases not matched to a gene: 5. This CDR3 is CASLDRVADTQYF. CDR3 DNA: TGTGCCAGCCTGGACAGGGTAGCAGATACGCAGTATTTT.

This clonotype has a count of ten or more. The chain links TRBV3-1 to TRBJ1-3; D gene unclear. The V gene lost 4 bases and the J gene lost 0 bases, with 4 bases spanning the gap. CDR1 is LGHDT, CDR2 YNNKEL, per germline (reference sequence). The CDR3 has 13 residues. This CDR3 reads CASSRLSGNTIYF. CDR3 nucleotide sequence: TGTGCCAGCAGCCGACTCTCTGGAAACACCATATATTTT.

The rearrangement joins TRBV5-1 to TRBJ2-7; D may correspond to TRBD1 or TRBD2 (5 bases each). The V gene's germline CDR1 is SGHRS and CDR2 YFSETQ. The CDR3 extends over 13 amino acids. With 0 bases removed from V and 7 bases from J, the gap between germline ends came to 11 bases. The CDR3 nucleotides read TGCGCCAGCAGCTTGGGGGACGGTATGGAGCAGTACGTC. It encodes CASSLGDGMEQYV.

The chain couples TRBV21-1 to TRBJ2-5; the DNA was not used to check the table's D call, TRBD1. TRBV21-1 is deemed a pseudogene. The CDR3 is made up of 13 amino acids. CDR3: CASTIRDRETQYF. In nucleotides, the CDR3 is TGTGCCAGCACCATCCGGGACAGGGAGACCCAGTACTTC.

The chain uses TRBV20-1 and TRBJ2-4, with 7 bases aligning to TRBD2. J lost 8 bases, V lost 3 bases, and 16 bases had no gene match. CDR1 is DFQATT, CDR2 SNEGSKA, per germline (reference sequence). The CDR3 runs 16 residues. CDR3 nucleotides: TGCAGTGCTAGTGGATGGCGGGAGAACACTCGGGACATTCAGTACTTC. It specifies CSASGWRENTRDIQYF.

A few counts support this clonotype. The chain is built from TRBV5-1 and TRBJ2-3, with 7 bases aligning to TRBD1. The CDR3 totals 14 residues. Germline lookup yields CDR1 SGHRS and CDR2 YFSETQ. Unmatched junction bases numbered 5, after V lost 2 bases and J lost 5 bases. CDR3 in amino acids: CASSFGQEKDTQYF. CDR3 DNA sequence: TGCGCCAGCAGCTTTGGACAGGAGAAAGATACGCAGTATTTT.